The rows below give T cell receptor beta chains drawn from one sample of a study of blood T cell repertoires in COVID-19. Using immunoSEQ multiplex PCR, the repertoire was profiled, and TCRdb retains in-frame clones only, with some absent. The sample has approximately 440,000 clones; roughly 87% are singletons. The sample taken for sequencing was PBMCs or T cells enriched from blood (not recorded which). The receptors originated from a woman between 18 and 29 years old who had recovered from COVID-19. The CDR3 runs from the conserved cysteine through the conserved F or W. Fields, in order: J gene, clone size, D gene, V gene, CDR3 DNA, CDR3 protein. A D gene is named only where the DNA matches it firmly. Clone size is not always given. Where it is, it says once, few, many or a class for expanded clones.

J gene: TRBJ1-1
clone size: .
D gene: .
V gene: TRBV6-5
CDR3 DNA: TGTGCCACCGTGGACTTTATCCGGGCTTTCTTT
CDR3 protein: CATVDFIRAFF

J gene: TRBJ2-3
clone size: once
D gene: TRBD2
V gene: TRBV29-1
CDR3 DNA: TGCAGCGTTGATAGGGGAGCGGGGGGGGAGACGCAGTATTTT
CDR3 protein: CSVDRGAGGETQYF

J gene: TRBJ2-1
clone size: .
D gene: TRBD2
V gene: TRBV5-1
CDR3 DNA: TGCGCCAGCAGCTTGGTCGCGGGGGGGCTTTATGAGCAGTTCTTC
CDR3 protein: CASSLVAGGLYEQFF

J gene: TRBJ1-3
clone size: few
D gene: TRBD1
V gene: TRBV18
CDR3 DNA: TGTGCCAGCTCACCATATAAGGGGGACAGAACCTCTGGAAACACCATATATTTT
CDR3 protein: CASSPYKGDRTSGNTIYF

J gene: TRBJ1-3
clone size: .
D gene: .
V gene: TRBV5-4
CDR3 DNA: TGTGCCAGCAGCCTAGACCTCACAGGGAGCGGAAACACCATATATTTT
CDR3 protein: CASSLDLTGSGNTIYF

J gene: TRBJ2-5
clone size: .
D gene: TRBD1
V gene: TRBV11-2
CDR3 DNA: TGTGCCAGCGAGAGGGGGCTGGGTGAGACCCAGTACTTC
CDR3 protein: CASERGLGETQYF

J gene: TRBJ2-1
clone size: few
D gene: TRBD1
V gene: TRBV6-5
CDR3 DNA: TGTGCCAGCAGTAGAGGGACAGGGATCAATGAGCAGTTCTTC
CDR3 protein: CASSRGTGINEQFF

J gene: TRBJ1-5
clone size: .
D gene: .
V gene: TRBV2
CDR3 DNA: TGTGCCAGCAGTAGAGGGAGGCCGAGAGATCAGCCCCAGCATTTT
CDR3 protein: CASSRGRPRDQPQHF

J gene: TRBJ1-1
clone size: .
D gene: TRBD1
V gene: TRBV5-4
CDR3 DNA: TGTGCCAGCGGCACAGGGGGCGCTCTCAGTAGCACTGAAGCTTTCTTT
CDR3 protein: CASGTGGALSSTEAFF

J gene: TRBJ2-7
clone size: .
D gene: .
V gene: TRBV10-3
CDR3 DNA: TGTGCCATCCAAAACCGGGGCGAGCAGTACTTC
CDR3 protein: CAIQNRGEQYF

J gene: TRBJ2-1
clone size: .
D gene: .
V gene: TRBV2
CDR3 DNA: TGTGCCAGCAGAAAGGGGGATAAGGGATTTCCTAATGAGCAGTTCTTC
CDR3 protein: CASRKGDKGFPNEQFF

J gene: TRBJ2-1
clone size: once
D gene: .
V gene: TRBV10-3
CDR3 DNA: TGTGCCATCAGTGGGGGCGATGAGCAGTTCTTC
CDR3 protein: CAISGGDEQFF

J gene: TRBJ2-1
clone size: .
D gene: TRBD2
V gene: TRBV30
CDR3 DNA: TGTGCCTGGAGTCCCCGTGCGGGGGGAAATGAGCAGTTCTTC
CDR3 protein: CAWSPRAGGNEQFF

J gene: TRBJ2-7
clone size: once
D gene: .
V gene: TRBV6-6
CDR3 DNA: TGTGCCAGCAGCCCCGCGGGCAGAAGCTACGAGCAGTACTTC
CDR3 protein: CASSPAGRSYEQYF

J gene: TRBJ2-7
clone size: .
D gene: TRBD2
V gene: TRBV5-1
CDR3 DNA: TGCGCCAGCACCTTTAGCGGGGGGAATAACTACGAGCAGTACTTC
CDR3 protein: CASTFSGGNNYEQYF

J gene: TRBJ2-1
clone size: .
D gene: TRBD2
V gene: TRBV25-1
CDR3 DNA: TGTGCCAGCAGTCTAGCGGGGGGCTCCTACAATGAGCAGTTCTTC
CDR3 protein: CASSLAGGSYNEQFF

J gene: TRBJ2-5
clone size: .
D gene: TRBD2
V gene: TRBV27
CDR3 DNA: TGTGCCAGCAGAAGGACTAGCGGGGGGATCCAAGAGACCCAGTACTTC
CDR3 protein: CASRRTSGGIQETQYF

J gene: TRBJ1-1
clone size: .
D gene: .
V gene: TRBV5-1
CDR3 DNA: TGCGCCAGCAGCTCCGGACAGCCGCACACTGAAGCTTTCTTT
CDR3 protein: CASSSGQPHTEAFF

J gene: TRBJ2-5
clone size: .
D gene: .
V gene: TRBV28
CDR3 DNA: TGTGCCAGCAGTTTGATTCAGGGGGAGACCCAGTACTTC
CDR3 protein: CASSLIQGETQYF

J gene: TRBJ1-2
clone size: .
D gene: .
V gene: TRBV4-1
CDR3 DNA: TGCGCCAGCAGCCACCCAATCGGGGTCTATGGCTACACCTTC
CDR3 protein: CASSHPIGVYGYTF

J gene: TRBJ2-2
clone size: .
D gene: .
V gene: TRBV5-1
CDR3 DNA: TGCGCCAGCAGCCCTAGGACAGCGAACACCGGGGAGCTGTTTTTT
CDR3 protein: CASSPRTANTGELFF

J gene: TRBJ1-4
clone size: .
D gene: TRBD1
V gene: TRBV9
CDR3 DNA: TGTGCCAGCAGTCCCCGTGGACAGGGGGCAACTAATGAAAAACTGTTTTTT
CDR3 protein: CASSPRGQGATNEKLFF

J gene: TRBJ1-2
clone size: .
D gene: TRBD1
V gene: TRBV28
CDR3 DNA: TGTGCCAGCAGTTGGAGGGGGCGAAACTATGGCTACACCTTC
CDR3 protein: CASSWRGRNYGYTF

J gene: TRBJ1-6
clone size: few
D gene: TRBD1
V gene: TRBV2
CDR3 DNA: TGTGCCAGCAGTAGTAGGACAGGTTATAATTCACCCCTCCACTTT
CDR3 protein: CASSSRTGYNSPLHF

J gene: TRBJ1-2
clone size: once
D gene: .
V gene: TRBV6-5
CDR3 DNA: TGTGCCAGCAGTTACTCAGTATCAAATAGCTATGGCTACACCTTC
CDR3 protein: CASSYSVSNSYGYTF

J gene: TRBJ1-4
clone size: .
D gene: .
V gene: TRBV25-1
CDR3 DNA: TGTGCCAGCAGTGCCCCAGAAGGGGGAATGCGCGAAAAACTGTTTTTT
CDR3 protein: CASSAPEGGMREKLFF

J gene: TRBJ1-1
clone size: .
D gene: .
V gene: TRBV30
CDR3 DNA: TGTGCCGGAACTGCCCGGGGGACTGAAGCTTTCTTT
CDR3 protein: CAGTARGTEAFF

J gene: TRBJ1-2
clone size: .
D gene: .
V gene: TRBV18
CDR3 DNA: TGTGCCAGCTCGCTGTCGAGGGATAACTATGGCTACACCTTC
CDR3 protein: CASSLSRDNYGYTF

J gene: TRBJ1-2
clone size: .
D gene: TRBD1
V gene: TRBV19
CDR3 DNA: TGTGCCACCTACACCCCGGGACAGGGTAACTATGGCTACACCTTC
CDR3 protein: CATYTPGQGNYGYTF

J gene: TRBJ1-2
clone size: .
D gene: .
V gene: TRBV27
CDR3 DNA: TGTGCCAGCAGTCCCACAGAAACCTATGGCTACACCTTC
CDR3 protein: CASSPTETYGYTF

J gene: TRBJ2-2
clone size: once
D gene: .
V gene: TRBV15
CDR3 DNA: TGTGCCACCAGCAGAGAGGCCGGGACCGGGGAGCTGTTTTTT
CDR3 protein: CATSREAGTGELFF

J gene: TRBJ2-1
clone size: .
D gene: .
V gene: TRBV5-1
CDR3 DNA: TGCGCCAGCAGCTCTCCGTTCAGGGGCGATACCTACAATGAGCAGTTCTTC
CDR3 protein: CASSSPFRGDTYNEQFF

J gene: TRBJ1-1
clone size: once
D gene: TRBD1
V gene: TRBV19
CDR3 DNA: TGTGCCAGTAGTACAATTCCGGGACAGGCGGGAACTGAAGCTTTCTTT
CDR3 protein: CASSTIPGQAGTEAFF

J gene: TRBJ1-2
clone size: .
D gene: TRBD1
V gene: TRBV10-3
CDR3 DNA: TGTGCCATCAAACTGGGACAGGGGTTTAGGTCGTGGGGCTACACCTTC
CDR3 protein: CAIKLGQGFRSWGYTF

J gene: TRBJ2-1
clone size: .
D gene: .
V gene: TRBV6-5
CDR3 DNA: TGTGCCAGCAGCAGACAGACCTTCTACAATGAGCAGTTCTTC
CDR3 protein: CASSRQTFYNEQFF

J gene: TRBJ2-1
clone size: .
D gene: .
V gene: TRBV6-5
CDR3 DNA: TGTGCCAGCAGTTACGGTGAAACAGTACTCAATGAGCAGTTCTTC
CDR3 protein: CASSYGETVLNEQFF

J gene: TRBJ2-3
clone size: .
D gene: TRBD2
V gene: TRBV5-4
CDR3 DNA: TGTGCCAGCAGCTTGTCAACTAGCGGGGTCACAGATACGCAGTATTTT
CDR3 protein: CASSLSTSGVTDTQYF

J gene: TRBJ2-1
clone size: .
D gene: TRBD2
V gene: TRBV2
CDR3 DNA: TGTGCCAGCACGCGCGCAAAGCGGGGCTACAATGAGCAGTTCTTC
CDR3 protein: CASTRAKRGYNEQFF

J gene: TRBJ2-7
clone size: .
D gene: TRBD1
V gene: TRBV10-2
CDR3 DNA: TGCGCCAGCAGGGACAGGGCCCCCACCTACGAGCAGTACTTC
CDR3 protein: CASRDRAPTYEQYF

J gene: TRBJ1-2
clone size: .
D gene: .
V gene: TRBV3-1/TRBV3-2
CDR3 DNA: TGTGCCAGCAGCCAAGGGCAGGGCTACACCTTC
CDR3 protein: CASSQGQGYTF

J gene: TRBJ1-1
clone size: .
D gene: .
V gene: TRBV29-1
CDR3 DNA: TGCAGCGTTGAAGGGCAGGGGCCTGAAGCTTTCTTT
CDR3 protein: CSVEGQGPEAFF

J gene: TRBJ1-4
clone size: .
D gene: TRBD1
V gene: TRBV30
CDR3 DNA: TGTGCCTGGGGCCCTACAGGGGCAGCGGAAAAACTGTTTTTT
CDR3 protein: CAWGPTGAAEKLFF